This record concerns one TCR beta chain sequence. This sample stems from a study of blood T cell repertoires in COVID-19. Using immunoSEQ multiplex PCR, the repertoire was profiled, and TCRdb retains in-frame clones only, with some absent. Among approximately 380,000 clones listed, about 88% were seen once. Trimming cost V 2 bases and J 2 bases, with 11 bases left between them. Germline V gives CDR1 LNHDA, CDR2 SQIVND (reference sequence). The CDR3 totals 15 residues. The specimen was PBMCs or T cells enriched from blood (not recorded which). The clonotype comes from a woman younger than 35 who had recovered from COVID-19. The chain is built from TRBV19 and TRBJ2-3; a weak D match, TRBD2 (7 bases). The DNA for the CDR3 is TGTGCCAGTAGTATACCGGGGGGCAACACAGATACGCAGTATTTT. It is translated as CASSIPGGNTDTQYF.